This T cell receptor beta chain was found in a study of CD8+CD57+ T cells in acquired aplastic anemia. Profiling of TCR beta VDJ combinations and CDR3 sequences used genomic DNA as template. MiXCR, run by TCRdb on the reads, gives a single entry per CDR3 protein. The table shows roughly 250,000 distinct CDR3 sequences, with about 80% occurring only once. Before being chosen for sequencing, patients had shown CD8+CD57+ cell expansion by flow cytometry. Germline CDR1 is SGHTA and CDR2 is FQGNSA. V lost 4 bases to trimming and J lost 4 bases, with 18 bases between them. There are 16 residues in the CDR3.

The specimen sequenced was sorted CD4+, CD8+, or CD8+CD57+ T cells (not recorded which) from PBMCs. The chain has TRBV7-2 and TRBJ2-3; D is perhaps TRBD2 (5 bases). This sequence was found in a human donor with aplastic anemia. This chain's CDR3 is CASSSGVTGGADTQYF. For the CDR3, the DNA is TGTGCCAGCAGCTCCGGGGTTACGGGTGGGGCAGATACGCAGTATTTT.